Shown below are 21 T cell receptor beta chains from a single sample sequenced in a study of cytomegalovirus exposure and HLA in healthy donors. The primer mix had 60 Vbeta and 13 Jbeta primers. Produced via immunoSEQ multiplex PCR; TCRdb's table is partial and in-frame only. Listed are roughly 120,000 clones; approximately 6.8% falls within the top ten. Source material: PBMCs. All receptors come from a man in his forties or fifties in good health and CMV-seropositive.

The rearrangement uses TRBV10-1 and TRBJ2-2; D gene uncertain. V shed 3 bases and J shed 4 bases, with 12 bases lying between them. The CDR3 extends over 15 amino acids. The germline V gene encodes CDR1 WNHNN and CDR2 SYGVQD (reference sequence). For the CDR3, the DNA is TGCGCCAGCAGTGACCACAGACAACTCACCGGGGAGCTGTTTTTT. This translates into CASSDHRQLTGELFF.

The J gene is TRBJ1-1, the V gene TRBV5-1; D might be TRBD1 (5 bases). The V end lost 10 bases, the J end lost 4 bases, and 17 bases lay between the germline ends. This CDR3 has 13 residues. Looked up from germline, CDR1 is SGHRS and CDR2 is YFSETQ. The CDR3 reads CAGSLGRGTEAFF. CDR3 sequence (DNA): TGCGCCGGGAGCCTGGGACGGGGCACTGAAGCTTTCTTT.

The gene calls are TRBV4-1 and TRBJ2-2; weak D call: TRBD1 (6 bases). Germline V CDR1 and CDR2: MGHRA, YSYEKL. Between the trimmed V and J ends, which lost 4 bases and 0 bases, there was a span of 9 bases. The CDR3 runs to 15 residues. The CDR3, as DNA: TGCGCCAGCAGCCCCGGGACACCGAACACCGGGGAGCTGTTTTTT. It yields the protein CASSPGTPNTGELFF.

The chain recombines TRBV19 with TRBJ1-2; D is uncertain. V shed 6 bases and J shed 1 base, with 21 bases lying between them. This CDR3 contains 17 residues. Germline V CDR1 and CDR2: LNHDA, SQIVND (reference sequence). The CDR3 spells CASRVSDGGMDNYGYTF. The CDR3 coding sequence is TGTGCCAGTAGGGTCAGCGATGGAGGGATGGATAACTATGGCTACACCTTC.

This CDR3 is CASSLQRESGEQFF. The CDR3 DNA reads TGTGCCAGCAGCTTACAGCGGGAGTCAGGGGAGCAGTTCTTC. The chain links TRBV11-3 to TRBJ2-1, with TRBD2 matching 8 bases. Trimming removed 2 bases from V and 10 bases from J; junction bases left unmatched: 7. The CDR3 is 14 residues long. Germline V gene sequence: CDR1 SGHNT, CDR2 YENEEA.

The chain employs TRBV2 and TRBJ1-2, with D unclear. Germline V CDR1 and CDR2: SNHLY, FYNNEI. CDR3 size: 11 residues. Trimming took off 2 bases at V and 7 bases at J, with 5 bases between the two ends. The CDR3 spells CASSESSGYTF. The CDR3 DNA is TGTGCCAGCAGTGAATCGAGTGGCTACACCTTC.

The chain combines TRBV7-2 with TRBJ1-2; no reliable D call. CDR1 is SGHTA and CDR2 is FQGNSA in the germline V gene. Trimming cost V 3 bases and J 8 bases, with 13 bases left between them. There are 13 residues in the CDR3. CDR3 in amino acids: CASSLGGLGGYTF. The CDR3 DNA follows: TGTGCCAGCAGCTTGGGCGGGTTGGGCGGCTACACCTTC.

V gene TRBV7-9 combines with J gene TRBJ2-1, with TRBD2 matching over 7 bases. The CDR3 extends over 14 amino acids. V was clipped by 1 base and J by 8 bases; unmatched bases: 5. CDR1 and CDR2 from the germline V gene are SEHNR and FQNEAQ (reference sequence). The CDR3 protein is CASSLGGGWHEQFF. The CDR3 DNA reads TGTGCCAGCAGCTTAGGGGGAGGGTGGCATGAGCAGTTCTTC.

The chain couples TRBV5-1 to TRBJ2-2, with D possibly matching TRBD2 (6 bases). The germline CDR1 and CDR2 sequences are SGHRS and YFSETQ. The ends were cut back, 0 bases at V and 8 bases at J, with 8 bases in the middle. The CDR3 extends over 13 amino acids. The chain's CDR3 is CASSLDGRGELFF. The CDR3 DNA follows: TGCGCCAGCAGCTTGGACGGGAGAGGGGAGCTGTTTTTT.

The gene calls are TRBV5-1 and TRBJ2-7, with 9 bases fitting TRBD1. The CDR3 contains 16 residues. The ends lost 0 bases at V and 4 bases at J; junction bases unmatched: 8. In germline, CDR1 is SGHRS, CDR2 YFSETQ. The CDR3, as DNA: TGCGCCAGCAGCTTGGGCGGCGCGGGACAGGGATACGAGCAGTACTTC. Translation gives CASSLGGAGQGYEQYF.

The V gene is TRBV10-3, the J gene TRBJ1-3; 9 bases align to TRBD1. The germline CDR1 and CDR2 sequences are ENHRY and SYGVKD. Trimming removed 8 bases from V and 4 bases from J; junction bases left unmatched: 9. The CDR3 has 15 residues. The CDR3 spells CAIGKTGGSGNTIYF. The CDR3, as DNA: TGTGCCATCGGAAAGACAGGGGGATCGGGAAACACCATATATTTT.

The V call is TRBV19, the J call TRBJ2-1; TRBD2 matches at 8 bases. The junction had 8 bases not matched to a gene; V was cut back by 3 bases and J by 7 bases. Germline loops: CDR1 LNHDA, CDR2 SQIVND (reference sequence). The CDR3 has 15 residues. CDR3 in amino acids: CASSISSGFGNEQFF. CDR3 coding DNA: TGTGCCAGTAGTATCTCTAGCGGGTTTGGGAATGAGCAGTTCTTC.

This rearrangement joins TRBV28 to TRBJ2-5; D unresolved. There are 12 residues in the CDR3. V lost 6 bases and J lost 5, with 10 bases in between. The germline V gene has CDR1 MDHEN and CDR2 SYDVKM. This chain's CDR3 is CASSQALETQYF. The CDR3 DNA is TGTGCCAGCAGCCAGGCTCTGGAGACCCAGTACTTC.

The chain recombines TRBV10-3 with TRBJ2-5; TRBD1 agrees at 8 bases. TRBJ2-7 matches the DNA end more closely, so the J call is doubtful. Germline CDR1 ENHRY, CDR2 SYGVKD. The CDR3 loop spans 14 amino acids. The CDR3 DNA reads TGTGCCATCAGTGAGTCCCAGGGGGCATACGAGCAGTACTTC. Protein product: CAISESQGAYEQYF.

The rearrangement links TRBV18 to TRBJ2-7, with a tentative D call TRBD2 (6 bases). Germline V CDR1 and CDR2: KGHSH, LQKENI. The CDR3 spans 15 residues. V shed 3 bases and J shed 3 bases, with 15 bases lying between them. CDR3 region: CASSPSGSGLYEQYF. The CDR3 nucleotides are TGTGCCAGCTCACCGTCCGGGAGCGGCCTCTACGAGCAGTACTTC.

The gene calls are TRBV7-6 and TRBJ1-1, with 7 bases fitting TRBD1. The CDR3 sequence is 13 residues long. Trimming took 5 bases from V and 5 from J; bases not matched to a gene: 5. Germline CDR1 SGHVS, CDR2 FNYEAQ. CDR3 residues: CASSARQGTEAFF. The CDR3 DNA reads TGTGCCAGCAGCGCCAGACAGGGAACTGAAGCTTTCTTT. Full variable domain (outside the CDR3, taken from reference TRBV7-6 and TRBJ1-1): GAGVSQSPRYKVTKRGQDVALRCDPISGHVSLYWYRQALGQGPEFLTYFNYEAQQDKSGLPNDRFSAERPEGSISTLTIQRTEQRDSAMYRCASSARQGTEAFFGQGTRLTVV.

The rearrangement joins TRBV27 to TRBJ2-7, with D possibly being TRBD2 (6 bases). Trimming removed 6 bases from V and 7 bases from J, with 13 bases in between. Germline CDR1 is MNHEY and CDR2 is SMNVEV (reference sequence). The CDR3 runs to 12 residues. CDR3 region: CASSPGVREQYF. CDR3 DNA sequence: TGTGCCAGCAGCCCGGGGGTGCGGGAGCAGTACTTC.

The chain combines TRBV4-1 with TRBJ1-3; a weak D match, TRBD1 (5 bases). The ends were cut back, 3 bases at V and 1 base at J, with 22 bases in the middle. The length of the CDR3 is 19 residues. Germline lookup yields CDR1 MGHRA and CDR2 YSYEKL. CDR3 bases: TGCGCCAGCAGCCACCAACTGGGGCAGAAACGGTGGTCTGGAAACACCATATATTTT. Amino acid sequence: CASSHQLGQKRWSGNTIYF.

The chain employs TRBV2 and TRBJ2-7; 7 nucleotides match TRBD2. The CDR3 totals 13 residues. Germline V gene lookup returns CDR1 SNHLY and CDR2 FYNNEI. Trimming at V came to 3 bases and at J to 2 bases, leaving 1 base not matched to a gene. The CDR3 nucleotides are TGTGCCAGCAGTGAGGGGGGGGCCTACGAGCAGTACTTC. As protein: CASSEGGAYEQYF.

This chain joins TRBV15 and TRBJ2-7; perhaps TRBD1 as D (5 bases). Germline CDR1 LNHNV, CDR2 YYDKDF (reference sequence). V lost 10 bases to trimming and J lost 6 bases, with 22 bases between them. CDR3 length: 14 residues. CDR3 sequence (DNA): TGTGCCAGCTCTCTGGCAGGGTCACAAGGCGAGCAGTACTTC. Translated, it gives CASSLAGSQGEQYF.

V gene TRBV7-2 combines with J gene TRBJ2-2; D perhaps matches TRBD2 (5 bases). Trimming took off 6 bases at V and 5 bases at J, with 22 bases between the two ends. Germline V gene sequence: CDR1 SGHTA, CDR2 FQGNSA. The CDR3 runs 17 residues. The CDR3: CASSYPWGGGLTGELFF. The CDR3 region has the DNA TGTGCCAGCAGTTACCCTTGGGGTGGCGGGCTGACCGGGGAGCTGTTTTTT.